The TCR beta chain under discussion was sequenced for a study of response to subunit inactivated influenza vaccine. General study results and limits: Researchers suggested that each seasonal influenza vaccination recruits few new T cells.

Concerning this clonotype itself: What it binds is unknown.

Each CDR3 protein is one row after TCRdb ran MiXCR on the RT-PCR reads. The table shows 800,000 or so distinct CDR3 sequences, with around 21% occurring only once. This CDR3 is built from 16 residues. V gave up 0 bases and J gave up 4 bases, with 19 bases separating them. Germline loops: CDR1 DFQATT, CDR2 SNEGSKA (reference sequence). The sequence was obtained from a man between 50 and 59 years old who received an inactivated influenza vaccine. The sequences come from PBMCs from blood, collected about 5 days after vaccination. The rearrangement joins TRBV20-1 to TRBJ2-7; D tentatively fits TRBD1 or TRBD2 (5 bases each). The chain's CDR3 is CSARDPFGGPSYEQYF. The CDR3, as DNA: TGCAGTGCTAGAGATCCTTTTGGGGGTCCAAGTTACGAGCAGTACTTC.